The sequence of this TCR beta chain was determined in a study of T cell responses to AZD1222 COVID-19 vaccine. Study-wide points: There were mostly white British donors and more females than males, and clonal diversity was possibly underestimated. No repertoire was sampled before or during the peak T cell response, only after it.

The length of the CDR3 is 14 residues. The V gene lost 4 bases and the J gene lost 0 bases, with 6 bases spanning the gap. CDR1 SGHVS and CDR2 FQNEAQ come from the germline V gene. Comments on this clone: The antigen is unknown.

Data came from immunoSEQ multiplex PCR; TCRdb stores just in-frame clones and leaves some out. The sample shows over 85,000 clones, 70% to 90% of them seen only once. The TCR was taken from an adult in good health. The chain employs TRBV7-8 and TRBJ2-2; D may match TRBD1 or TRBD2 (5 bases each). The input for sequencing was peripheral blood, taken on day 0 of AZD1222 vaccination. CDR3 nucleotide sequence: TGTGCCAGCAGCTGGGGGACGAACACCGGGGAGCTGTTTTTT. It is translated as CASSWGTNTGELFF.